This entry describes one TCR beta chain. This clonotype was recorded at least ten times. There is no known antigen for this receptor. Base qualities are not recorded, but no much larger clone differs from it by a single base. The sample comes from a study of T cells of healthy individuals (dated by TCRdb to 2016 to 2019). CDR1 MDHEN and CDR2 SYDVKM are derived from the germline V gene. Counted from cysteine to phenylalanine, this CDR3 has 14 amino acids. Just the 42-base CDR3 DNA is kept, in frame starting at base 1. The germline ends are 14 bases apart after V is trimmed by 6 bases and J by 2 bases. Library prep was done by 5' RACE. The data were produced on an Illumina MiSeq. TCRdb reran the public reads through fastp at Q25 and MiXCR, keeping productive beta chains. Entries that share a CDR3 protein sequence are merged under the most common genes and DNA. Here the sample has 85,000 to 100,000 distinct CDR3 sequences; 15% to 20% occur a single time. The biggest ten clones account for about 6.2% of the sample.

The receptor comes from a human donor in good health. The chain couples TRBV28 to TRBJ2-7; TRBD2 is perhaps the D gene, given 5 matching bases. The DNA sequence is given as TGTGCCAGCAGCTCGGACTTCGACACCTACGAGCAGTACTTC. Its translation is CASSSDFDTYEQYF.